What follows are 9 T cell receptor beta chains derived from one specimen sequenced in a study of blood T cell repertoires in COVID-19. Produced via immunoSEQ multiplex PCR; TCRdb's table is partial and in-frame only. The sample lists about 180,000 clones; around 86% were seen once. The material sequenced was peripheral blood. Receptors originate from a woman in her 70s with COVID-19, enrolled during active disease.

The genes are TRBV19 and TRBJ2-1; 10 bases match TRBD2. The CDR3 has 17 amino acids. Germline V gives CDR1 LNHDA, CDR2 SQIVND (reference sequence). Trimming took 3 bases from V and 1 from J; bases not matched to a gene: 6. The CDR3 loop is CASSMSPSGRSYNEQFF. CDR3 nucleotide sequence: TGTGCCAGTAGTATGTCCCCTAGCGGGAGATCCTACAATGAGCAGTTCTTC.

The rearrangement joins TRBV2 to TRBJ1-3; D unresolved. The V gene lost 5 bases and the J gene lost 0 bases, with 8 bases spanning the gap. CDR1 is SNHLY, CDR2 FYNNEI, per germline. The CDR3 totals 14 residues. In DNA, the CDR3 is TGTGCCAGCAGTACTCTAACCTCTGGAAACACCATATATTTT. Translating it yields CASSTLTSGNTIYF.

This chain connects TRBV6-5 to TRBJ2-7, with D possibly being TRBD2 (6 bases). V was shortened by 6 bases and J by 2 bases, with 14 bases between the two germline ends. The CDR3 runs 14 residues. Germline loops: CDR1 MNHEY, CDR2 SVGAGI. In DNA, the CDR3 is TGTGCCAGCAGCCCCCGGACTAAGACCTACGAGCAGTACTTC. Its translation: CASSPRTKTYEQYF.

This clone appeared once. This CDR3 reads CASSRSSKSDTQYF. For the CDR3, the DNA is TGTGCCAGCAGCCGGTCGTCTAAGTCAGATACGCAGTATTTT. The chain links TRBV7-2 to TRBJ2-3; D uncertain. This CDR3 comprises 14 residues. Germline loops: CDR1 SGHTA, CDR2 FQGNSA. V lost 5 bases and J lost 4, with 13 bases in between. Combining the CDR3 with reference TRBV7-2 and TRBJ2-3 gives the whole variable domain GAGVSQSPSNKVTEKGKDVELRCDPISGHTALYWYRQSLGQGLEFLIYFQGNSAPDKSGLPSDRFSAERTGGSVSTLTIQRTQQEDSAVYLCASSRSSKSDTQYFGPGTRLTVL.

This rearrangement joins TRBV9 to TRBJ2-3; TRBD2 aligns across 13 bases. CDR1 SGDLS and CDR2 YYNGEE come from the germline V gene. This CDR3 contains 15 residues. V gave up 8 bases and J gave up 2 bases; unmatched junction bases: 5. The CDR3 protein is CASSGTSGITDTQYF. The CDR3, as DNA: TGTGCCAGTTCCGGGACTAGCGGGATCACAGATACGCAGTATTTT.

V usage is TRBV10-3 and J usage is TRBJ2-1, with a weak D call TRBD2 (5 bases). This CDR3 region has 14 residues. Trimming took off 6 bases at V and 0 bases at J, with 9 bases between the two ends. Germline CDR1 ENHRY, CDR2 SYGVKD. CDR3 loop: CAISRGDSYNEQFF. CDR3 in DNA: TGTGCCATCAGCCGGGGAGACTCCTACAATGAGCAGTTCTTC.

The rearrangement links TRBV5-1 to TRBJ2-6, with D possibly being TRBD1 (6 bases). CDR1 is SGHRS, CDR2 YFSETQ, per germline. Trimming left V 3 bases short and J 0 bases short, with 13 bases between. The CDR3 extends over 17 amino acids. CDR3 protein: CASSSGQTSSGANVLTF. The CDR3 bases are TGCGCCAGCAGCTCCGGACAGACCAGCTCTGGGGCCAACGTCCTGACTTTC.

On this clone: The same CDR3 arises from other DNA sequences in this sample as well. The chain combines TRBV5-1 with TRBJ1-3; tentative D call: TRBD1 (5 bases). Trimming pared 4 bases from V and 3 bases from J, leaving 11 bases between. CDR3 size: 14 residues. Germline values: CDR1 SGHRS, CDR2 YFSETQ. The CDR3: CASSPQGNGNTIYF. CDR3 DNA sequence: TGCGCCAGCAGCCCCCAGGGTAATGGAAACACCATATATTTT.

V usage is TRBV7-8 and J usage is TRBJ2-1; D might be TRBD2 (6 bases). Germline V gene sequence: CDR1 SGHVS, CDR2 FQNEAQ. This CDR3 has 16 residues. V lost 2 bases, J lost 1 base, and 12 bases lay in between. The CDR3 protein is CASSLSGRGSYNEQFF. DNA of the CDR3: TGTGCCAGCAGCTTAAGCGGCCGGGGGTCCTACAATGAGCAGTTCTTC.